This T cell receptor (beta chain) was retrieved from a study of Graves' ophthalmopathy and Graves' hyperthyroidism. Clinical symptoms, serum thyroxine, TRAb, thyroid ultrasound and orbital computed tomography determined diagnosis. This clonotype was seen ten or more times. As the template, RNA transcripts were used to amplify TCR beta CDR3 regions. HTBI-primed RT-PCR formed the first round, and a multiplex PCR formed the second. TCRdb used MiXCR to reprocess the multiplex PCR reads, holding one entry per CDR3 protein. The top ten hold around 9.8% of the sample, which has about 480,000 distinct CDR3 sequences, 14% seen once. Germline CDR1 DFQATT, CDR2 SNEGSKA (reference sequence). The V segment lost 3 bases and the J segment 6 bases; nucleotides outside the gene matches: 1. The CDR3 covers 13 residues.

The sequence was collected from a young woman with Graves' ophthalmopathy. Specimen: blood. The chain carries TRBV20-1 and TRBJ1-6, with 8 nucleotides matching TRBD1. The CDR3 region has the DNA TGCAGTGCTAGGGACAGGGTTAATTCACCCCTCCACTTT. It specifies CSARDRVNSPLHF.